Below, 23 T cell receptor beta chains from the same sample are listed, as sequenced in a study of shared clonotypes between healthy human individuals. The assay was immunoSEQ multiplex PCR, and TCRdb's table has in-frame clones only and misses some. The top ten clones hold 0.1% to 0.15% of a sample with some 2,000,000 clones, around 95% of them seen once. The sample comprised naive CD4+ T cells sorted from blood. Subset defined: CD45RA+ positively selected. These TCRs come from a man aged 18 to 30 in good health.

The chain combines TRBV2 with TRBJ1-5; possibly TRBD1 for D (6 bases). V lost 7 bases to trimming and J lost 1 base, with 17 bases between them. The CDR3 extends over 16 amino acids. Germline V lookup: CDR1 SNHLY, CDR2 FYNNEI. In DNA form, the CDR3 reads TGTGCCAGCACCTCTATACAGGGCTGGAGCAATCAGCCCCAGCATTTT. It is translated as CASTSIQGWSNQPQHF.

This clone has just one count. The rearrangement links TRBV6-5 to TRBJ2-2; TRBD2 agrees at 7 bases. Germline trimming cut 7 bases from V and 0 bases from J; bases unmatched to any gene: 2. CDR3 length: 14 amino acids. Germline V gene sequence: CDR1 MNHEY, CDR2 SVGAGI. The CDR3 DNA reads as TGTGCCAGCAAGAGCGGGGCGAACACCGGGGAGCTGTTTTTT. Translating gives CASKSGANTGELFF.

This chain links TRBV5-8 with TRBJ1-6; D perhaps matches TRBD1 (6 bases). The length of the CDR3 is 15 residues. CDR1 and CDR2 (germline): SGHTS, YDEGEE. Trimming shortened V by 0 bases and J by 7 bases, and 11 bases separated the two germline ends. CDR3 in amino acids: CASSLVGGSNSPLHF. The CDR3 bases are TGTGCCAGCAGCTTGGTCGGGGGCTCAAATTCACCCCTCCACTTT.

Of note for this clone: Other DNA sequences within the sample encode an identical CDR3. This chain links TRBV5-1 with TRBJ2-7; TRBD2 agrees at 8 bases. The CDR3 sequence is 15 residues long. Germline lookup yields CDR1 SGHRS and CDR2 YFSETQ. With 0 bases clipped from V and 0 bases from J, the junction kept 2 bases outside the gene matches. CDR3 in amino acids: CASSLDGTSSYEQYF. DNA for the CDR3: TGCGCCAGCAGCTTGGATGGGACTAGCTCCTACGAGCAGTACTTC.

For this clone: Other DNA sequences within the sample encode an identical CDR3. The CDR3 loop reads CASSYGGQNTEAFF. In nucleotides, the CDR3 is TGTGCCAGCAGTTATGGGGGTCAGAACACTGAAGCTTTCTTT. The chain joins TRBV6-6 to TRBJ1-1, with D possibly TRBD1 on 5 matching bases. CDR1 MNHNY and CDR2 SVGAGI come from the germline V gene (reference sequence). CDR3 length: 14 amino acids. Deletions cut 3 bases from V and 1 base from J, with 9 bases between.

V gene TRBV7-9 combines with J gene TRBJ2-7; no clear D gene. The germline V and J ends were trimmed by 1 base and 5 bases, with 15 bases remaining between them. Germline assignment: CDR1 SEHNR and CDR2 FQNEAQ (reference sequence). The CDR3 is 15 residues long. This CDR3 reads CASSLDGRWMDEQYF. The DNA of the CDR3 is TGTGCCAGCAGCTTAGATGGTCGGTGGATGGACGAGCAGTACTTC.

The CDR3 bases are TGTGCCAGCGGACTTAGGGACCCCTACGAGCAGTACTTC. Residues: CASGLRDPYEQYF. The chain uses TRBV6-5 and TRBJ2-7, with D possibly called TRBD1 or TRBD2 (5 bases each). Germline CDR1 is MNHEY and CDR2 is SVGAGI. V was clipped by 8 bases and J by 2 bases, with 13 bases between them. The CDR3 totals 13 residues.

As to this clone: At one boundary the junction diverges from the germline segment, which might be a read error. The chain links TRBV6-5 to TRBJ2-7, with 9 bases matching TRBD1. This CDR3 has 16 residues. Per germline, CDR1 MNHEY and CDR2 SVGAGI. Written as DNA, the CDR3 is TGTGCCAGCAGTTCGGGGGCTGGGACAGGGCCCTACGTGCAGTACTTC. It translates to CASSSGAGTGPYVQYF.

The V call is TRBV12-5, the J call TRBJ1-2, with 9 bases that match TRBD1. This CDR3 region has 16 residues. The germline V gene encodes CDR1 LGHNT and CDR2 FRNRAP. V shed 0 bases, J shed 6 bases, and the junction held 8 bases outside the gene matches. The CDR3 sequence: CASGLVPNDRGNGYTF. In nucleotides, the CDR3 is TGTGCTAGTGGTTTGGTACCCAATGACAGGGGGAATGGCTACACCTTC.

V is TRBV6-5 and J is TRBJ1-2; TRBD1 matches 9 bases. From germline, CDR1 is MNHEY and CDR2 SVGAGI. The CDR3 runs to 14 residues. With V trimmed by 6 bases and J by 5 bases, 7 bases remained unmatched. CDR3 residues: CASSPGTGFYGYTF. Here the CDR3 DNA reads TGTGCCAGCAGCCCCGGGACAGGGTTTTATGGCTACACCTTC.

V gene TRBV28 combines with J gene TRBJ2-7; TRBD1 matches 9 bases. The germline V gene has CDR1 MDHEN and CDR2 SYDVKM. The CDR3 is 15 residues long. The ends lost 11 bases at V and 0 bases at J; junction bases unmatched: 11. For the CDR3, the DNA is TGTGCCTCTGCAGGGGGACAGGGCCTCTCCTACGAGCAGTACTTC. It codes for CASAGGQGLSYEQYF.

V gene TRBV7-2 combines with J gene TRBJ1-5; the D gene is possibly TRBD1 (6 bases). Germline assignment: CDR1 SGHTA and CDR2 FQGNSA. This CDR3 spans 13 amino acids. Trimming removed 5 bases from V and 7 bases from J, with 12 bases in between. CDR3 in DNA: TGTGCCAGCAGCAAAGAACAGGGCCAGCCCCAGCATTTT. It encodes CASSKEQGQPQHF.

This chain connects TRBV4-3 to TRBJ2-1, with D possibly matching TRBD2 (6 bases). V shed 3 bases and J shed 8 bases, with 17 bases lying between them. Germline loops: CDR1 LGHNA, CDR2 YSLEER. This CDR3 comprises 15 residues. CDR3 in DNA: TGCGCCAGCAGCCACCTAGGGGCTAGCGAGGATGAGCAGTTCTTC. Amino acid sequence: CASSHLGASEDEQFF.

J is TRBJ2-3 and V is TRBV5-4, with 14 nucleotides matching TRBD2. Unmatched junction bases numbered 8, after V lost 4 bases and J lost 1 base. The CDR3 is 18 amino acids. CDR1 and CDR2 (germline): SGHNT, YYREEE (reference sequence). CDR3 loop: CASSQGLAGESGTDTQYF. In DNA, the CDR3 is TGTGCCAGCAGCCAGGGACTAGCGGGAGAAAGCGGCACAGATACGCAGTATTTT. Based on the CDR3 plus reference TRBV5-4 and TRBJ2-3, the full variable domain is ETGVTQSPTHLIKTRGQQVTLRCSSQSGHNTVSWYQQALGQGPQFIFQYYREEENGRGNFPPRFSGLQFPNYSSELNVNALELDDSALYLCASSQGLAGESGTDTQYFGPGTRLTVL.

The chain links TRBV19 to TRBJ2-3; 7 positions agree with TRBD1. Germline-derived CDR1 and CDR2 are LNHDA and SQIVND (reference sequence). The CDR3 spans 13 residues. The V segment lost 9 bases and the J segment 1 base; nucleotides outside the gene matches: 4. In DNA, the CDR3 is TGTGCCAGCGCCGGGACAGGCACAGATACGCAGTATTTT. Its translation is CASAGTGTDTQYF. The whole variable domain, remainder taken from reference TRBV19 and TRBJ2-3, is DGGITQSPKYLFRKEGQNVTLSCEQNLNHDAMYWYRQDPGQGLRLIYYSQIVNDFQKGDIAEGYSVSREKKESFPLTVTSAQKNPTAFYLCASAGTGTDTQYFGPGTRLTVL.

The V call is TRBV4-1, the J call TRBJ2-2, with 10 bases matching TRBD1. Germline CDR1 and CDR2: MGHRA and YSYEKL. V gave up 2 bases and J gave up 5 bases; unmatched junction bases: 5. CDR3 length: 16 residues. In DNA, the CDR3 is TGCGCCAGCAGCCAAATGGACAGGGGGAGGACCGGGGAGCTGTTTTTT. This sequence encodes CASSQMDRGRTGELFF.

This rearrangement joins TRBV30 to TRBJ1-1, with D possibly matching TRBD1 (5 bases). The V end was cut by 2 bases, the J end by 10 bases, with 20 bases between. The CDR3 is 14 residues long. Germline V gene sequence: CDR1 GTSNPN, CDR2 SVGIG (reference sequence). The CDR3 spells CAWSFSQGIHRAFF. For the CDR3, the DNA is TGTGCCTGGAGTTTCTCCCAGGGCATTCATAGAGCTTTCTTT.

In regard to this clone: The sample holds other DNA sequences that translate to the same CDR3. The V call is TRBV30, the J call TRBJ1-1, with 7 bases lining up with TRBD1. J lost 5 bases, V lost 4 bases, and 4 bases had no gene match. CDR1 and CDR2 (germline): GTSNPN, SVGIG (reference sequence). The CDR3 has 12 residues. CDR3 residues: CAWTGGQTEAFF. CDR3 in DNA: TGTGCCTGGACAGGGGGACAGACTGAAGCTTTCTTT.

The V call is TRBV29-1, the J call TRBJ1-1; 7 bases fit TRBD1. The length of the CDR3 is 14 residues. V dropped 4 bases and J dropped 2; count of bases not matched to a gene: 7. Germline assignment: CDR1 SQVTM and CDR2 ANQGSEA. CDR3 protein: CSVVQGSQNTEAFF. CDR3 nucleotides: TGCAGCGTTGTACAGGGGTCGCAAAACACTGAAGCTTTCTTT.

The rearrangement links TRBV5-1 to TRBJ1-4, with 10 bases identical to TRBD1. Germline values: CDR1 SGHRS, CDR2 YFSETQ. This CDR3 contains 16 residues. J gave up 8 bases and V 4 bases, and 11 bases lay outside the gene matches. CDR3 sequence: CASSPGRQGAWEKLFF. CDR3 in DNA: TGCGCCAGCAGCCCGGGACGACAGGGGGCCTGGGAAAAACTGTTTTTT. Full variable domain (rest looked up from reference TRBV5-1 and TRBJ1-4): KAGVTQTPRYLIKTRGQQVTLSCSPISGHRSVSWYQQTPGQGLQFLFEYFSETQRNKGNFPGRFSGRQFSNSRSEMNVSTLELGDSALYLCASSPGRQGAWEKLFFGSGTQLSVL.

The rearrangement uses TRBV5-1 and TRBJ2-3; TRBD1 matches at 8 bases. The V segment lost 6 bases and the J segment 0 bases; nucleotides outside the gene matches: 9. The CDR3 has 16 residues. Germline V gene data show CDR1 as SGHRS and CDR2 as YFSETQ. CDR3 sequence reads: CASKADREQSTDTQYF. In DNA form, the CDR3 reads TGCGCCAGCAAGGCGGACAGGGAGCAGAGCACAGATACGCAGTATTTT.

The chain is built from TRBV5-1 and TRBJ1-5, with D maybe TRBD1 (6 bases). The CDR3 has 13 residues. V was trimmed by 4 bases and J by 6 bases, leaving 11 bases between them. Per germline, CDR1 SGHRS and CDR2 YFSETQ. The CDR3 coding sequence is TGCGCCAGCAGCGACGGACAGTCTCAGCCCCAGCATTTT. Residues: CASSDGQSQPQHF.

The V call is TRBV6-5, the J call TRBJ2-1, with TRBD2 matching over 7 bases. Germline loops: CDR1 MNHEY, CDR2 SVGAGI. The V and J ends lost 7 bases and 8 bases, in that order; junction bases with no gene match: 8. The CDR3 runs 13 residues. The CDR3 is CASTRTSGDEQFF. The CDR3 region has the DNA TGTGCCAGCACAAGGACTAGTGGTGATGAGCAGTTCTTC.